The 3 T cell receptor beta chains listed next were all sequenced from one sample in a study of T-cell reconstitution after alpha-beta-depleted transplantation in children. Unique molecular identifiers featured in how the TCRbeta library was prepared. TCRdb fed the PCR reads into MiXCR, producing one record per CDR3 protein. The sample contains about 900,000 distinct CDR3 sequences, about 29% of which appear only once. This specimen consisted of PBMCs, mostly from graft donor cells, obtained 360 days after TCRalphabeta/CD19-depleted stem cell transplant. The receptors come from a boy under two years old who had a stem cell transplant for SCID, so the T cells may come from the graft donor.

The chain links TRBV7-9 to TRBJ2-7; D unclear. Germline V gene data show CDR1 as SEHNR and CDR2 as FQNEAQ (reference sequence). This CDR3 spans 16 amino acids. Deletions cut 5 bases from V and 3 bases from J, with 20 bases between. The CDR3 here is CASSQARNSQNYEQYF. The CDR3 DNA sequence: TGTGCCAGCAGCCAAGCACGAAATTCACAGAACTACGAGCAGTACTTC.

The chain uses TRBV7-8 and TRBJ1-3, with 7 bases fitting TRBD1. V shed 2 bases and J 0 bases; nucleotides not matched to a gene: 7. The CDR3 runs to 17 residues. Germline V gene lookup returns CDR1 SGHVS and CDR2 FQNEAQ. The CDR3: CASSLRQGQFSGNTIYF. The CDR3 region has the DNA TGTGCCAGCAGCTTAAGACAGGGTCAGTTCTCTGGAAACACCATATATTTT.

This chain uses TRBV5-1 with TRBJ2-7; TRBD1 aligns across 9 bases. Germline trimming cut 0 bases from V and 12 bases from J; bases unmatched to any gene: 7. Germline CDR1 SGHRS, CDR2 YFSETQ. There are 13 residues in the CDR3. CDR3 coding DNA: TGCGCCAGCAGCTTGGACAGCCGGGACAGGGTGTACTTC. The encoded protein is CASSLDSRDRVYF.